The clone carrying this TCR beta chain has a single count. Stated time point: pretreatment peripheral blood. This sample was included in a study of PD-L1 blockade in urothelial cancer. Whole-study context: Twenty-five of 29 patients were males with bladder-origin urothelial cancer. Blood analyses occurred 3 weeks (second dose) and 6 weeks post treatment start. Blood-derived samples held a median around 130,000 T cells.

Every PCR received spiked-in synthetic TCR analog templates. The repertoire was sequenced with immunoSEQ multiplex PCR; TCRdb's copy has only in-frame clones and lacks some. The sample yields some 80,000 clones, approximately 80% seen once. The sequenced sample was PBMCs, obtained around atezolizumab (anti-PD-L1) treatment. The TCR sequence derives from a man aged 35 to 55 with urothelial cancer.

DNA of the CDR3: TGTGCCAGCTCACCCCCAAACGGGGGGCCGGGGGAGACCCAGTACTTC. Translated, it gives CASSPPNGGPGETQYF. The chain combines TRBV18 with TRBJ2-5; tentatively, D is TRBD2 (7 bases). Germline V gene sequence: CDR1 KGHSH, CDR2 LQKENI. Deletions cut 3 bases from V and 5 bases from J, with 19 bases between. The CDR3 length is 16 residues.